The 30 T cell receptor beta chains in this list originate from one sample, sequenced in a study of blood T cell repertoires in COVID-19. The method was immunoSEQ multiplex PCR; TCRdb's version includes in-frame clones alone and lacks a portion of them. The data contain hundreds of thousands of clones, 80% to 90% of them singletons. The sequenced sample consisted of peripheral blood. The receptors come from a woman older than 75 with acute or convalescent COVID-19.

The chain links TRBV27 to TRBJ2-1, with D perhaps matching TRBD2 (6 bases). The CDR3 loop spans 15 amino acids. The V gene's germline CDR1 is MNHEY and CDR2 SMNVEV (reference sequence). The V end was cut by 3 bases, the J end by 0 bases, with 9 bases between. CDR3 protein: CASSLTGVSYNEQFF. The CDR3, as DNA: TGTGCCAGCAGTTTGACGGGAGTCTCCTACAATGAGCAGTTCTTC.

The CDR3 DNA is TGTGCCAGTAAGGGCCAGGGGACAGATACGCAGTATTTT. It yields the protein CASKGQGTDTQYF. The V call is TRBV19, the J call TRBJ2-3; D might be TRBD1 (6 bases). CDR1 is LNHDA, CDR2 SQIVND, per germline (reference sequence). Trimming stripped 7 bases from V and 3 bases from J, with 11 bases between. CDR3 length: 13 residues.

V gene TRBV7-2 combines with J gene TRBJ1-6, with 7 nucleotides matching TRBD1. The V segment lost 8 bases and the J segment 7 bases; nucleotides outside the gene matches: 8. The germline V gene has CDR1 SGHTA and CDR2 FQGNSA. This CDR3 comprises 14 residues. The CDR3 sequence: CASRSDRTNSPLHF. CDR3 nucleotides: TGTGCCAGCCGCTCGGACAGGACGAATTCACCCCTCCACTTT.

This chain joins TRBV19 and TRBJ2-4; TRBD2 agrees at 8 bases. Trimming removed 5 bases from V and 6 bases from J; junction bases left unmatched: 15. CDR3 length: 17 residues. In germline, CDR1 is LNHDA, CDR2 SQIVND (reference sequence). Written as DNA, the CDR3 is TGTGCCAGTAGTCCCGGGGCGGGGGGCCTTCCGGGAAACATTCAGTACTTC. Protein product: CASSPGAGGLPGNIQYF.

This chain uses TRBV28 with TRBJ2-7; TRBD2 aligns across 11 bases. Germline V gene data show CDR1 as MDHEN and CDR2 as SYDVKM. The trim removed 4 bases at V and 4 bases at J, leaving 9 bases unmatched. The length of the CDR3 is 16 residues. CDR3 in amino acids: CASSSTFSGRVYEQYF. The CDR3 coding sequence is TGTGCCAGCAGTTCCACCTTTAGCGGGAGGGTTTACGAGCAGTACTTC.

Remarks on this clone: Other DNA sequences in the sample encode the same CDR3. This sequence joins TRBV2 and TRBJ2-3, with 8 bases identical to TRBD2. This CDR3 comprises 15 residues. CDR1 and CDR2 from the germline V gene are SNHLY and FYNNEI. V was pared by 4 bases and J by 0 bases, with 3 bases of the junction left unmatched. This chain's CDR3 is CASSGQRGSTDTQYF. The CDR3 region has the DNA TGTGCCAGCAGTGGGCAGCGGGGGAGCACAGATACGCAGTATTTT.

This clone has just a few counts. The J gene is TRBJ1-1, the V gene TRBV4-3; TRBD1 matches at 9 bases. The V and J ends lost 1 base and 3 bases, in that order; junction bases with no gene match: 3. Germline V gene sequence: CDR1 LGHNA, CDR2 YSLEER. This CDR3 contains 15 residues. The DNA of the CDR3 is TGCGCCAGCAGCCAAGTATGGACAGGGGACACTGAAGCTTTCTTT. This translates into CASSQVWTGDTEAFF.

The genes are TRBV5-1 and TRBJ1-4; TRBD1 matches 10 bases. The germline V gene has CDR1 SGHRS and CDR2 YFSETQ. The CDR3 spans 22 residues. The junction had 22 bases not matched to a gene; V was cut back by 1 base and J by 4 bases. CDR3 nucleotide sequence: TGCGCCAGCAGCTTGTCGGATTTCGGGGGACCGGGACAGGGGATCGATAATGAAAAACTGTTTTTT. Translation gives CASSLSDFGGPGQGIDNEKLFF. Looking up the rest from reference TRBV5-1 and TRBJ1-4 gives the full variable domain: KAGVTQTPRYLIKTRGQQVTLSCSPISGHRSVSWYQQTPGQGLQFLFEYFSETQRNKGNFPGRFSGRQFSNSRSEMNVSTLELGDSALYLCASSLSDFGGPGQGIDNEKLFFGSGTQLSVL.

The chain joins TRBV19 to TRBJ1-5; TRBD1 aligns across 8 bases. After removal of 8 bases from V and 2 bases from J, the junction contained 8 bases not matched to a gene. Germline V gene lookup returns CDR1 LNHDA and CDR2 SQIVND (reference sequence). The CDR3 contains 15 residues. This CDR3 is CASSSQGAGNQPQHF. Written as DNA, the CDR3 is TGTGCCAGTTCTAGCCAGGGGGCTGGCAATCAGCCCCAGCATTTT.

This clone was observed once. Other DNA sequences of this sample code for an identical CDR3. This CDR3 reads CASSTTSNTEAFF. The CDR3 DNA follows: TGTGCCAGTAGTACGACATCTAACACTGAAGCTTTCTTT. V gene TRBV19 combines with J gene TRBJ1-1; D unclear. V gave up 4 bases and J gave up 2 bases, with 8 bases separating them. This CDR3 comprises 13 residues. The germline V gene has CDR1 LNHDA and CDR2 SQIVND (reference sequence).

This rearrangement joins TRBV11-2 to TRBJ2-4; 11 bases align to TRBD2. The CDR3 sequence is 16 residues long. CDR1 is SGHAT and CDR2 is FQNNGV in the germline V gene. V was pared by 0 bases and J by 9 bases, with 7 bases of the junction left unmatched. CDR3 DNA sequence: TGTGCCAGCAGCTTAGATGTAGCGGGAGGGCGTGCCATTCAGTACTTC. This gives the protein CASSLDVAGGRAIQYF.

The chain combines TRBV28 with TRBJ2-7; 7 nucleotides match TRBD1. The CDR3 length is 16 residues. Germline CDR1 MDHEN, CDR2 SYDVKM. J lost 0 bases, V lost 6 bases, and 11 bases had no gene match. CDR3 coding DNA: TGTGCCAGCAGGGGTGGTTGGGACAGTATCTCCTACGAGCAGTACTTC. Its translation is CASRGGWDSISYEQYF. Based on the CDR3 plus reference TRBV28 and TRBJ2-7, the full variable domain is DVKVTQSSRYLVKRTGEKVFLECVQDMDHENMFWYRQDPGLGLRLIYFSYDVKMKEKGDIPEGYSVSREKKERFSLILESASTNQTSMYLCASRGGWDSISYEQYFGPGTRLTVT.

The chain recombines TRBV6-1 with TRBJ2-5, with a tentative D call TRBD1 (6 bases). This CDR3 comprises 15 residues. V lost 1 base, J lost 2 bases, and 11 bases lay in between. Germline lookup yields CDR1 MNHNS and CDR2 SASEGT. Written as DNA, the CDR3 is TGTGCCAGCAGTGAAGGTGGGACATTTCAAGAGACCCAGTACTTC. Its translation is CASSEGGTFQETQYF.

J is TRBJ2-5 and V is TRBV11-1; D is unclear. This CDR3 is built from 14 residues. The germline V and J ends were trimmed by 5 bases and 5 bases, with 15 bases remaining between them. In germline, CDR1 is SGHAT, CDR2 FQDESV (reference sequence). The DNA for the CDR3 is TGTGCCAGCAGCCTCCCTGCCCAGGATGAGACCCAGTACTTC. Translating it yields CASSLPAQDETQYF.

This chain uses TRBV5-1 with TRBJ2-5; D gene unclear. The CDR3 consists of 12 residues. With 5 bases removed from V and 1 base from J, the gap between germline ends came to 6 bases. Germline-derived CDR1 and CDR2 are SGHRS and YFSETQ. The DNA of the CDR3 is TGCGCCAGCAGACCCAGCCAAGAGACCCAGTACTTC. Protein: CASRPSQETQYF.

The V call is TRBV29-1, the J call TRBJ2-5; D is uncertain. V lost 6 bases to trimming and J lost 1 base, with 9 bases between them. In germline, CDR1 is SQVTM, CDR2 ANQGSEA. This CDR3 has 12 residues. The CDR3 is CSVRFGQETQYF. CDR3 coding DNA: TGCAGCGTCCGTTTCGGCCAAGAGACCCAGTACTTC.

This clone is a singleton in its sample. The V call is TRBV24-1, the J call TRBJ1-6; 9 bases line up with TRBD1. CDR1 and CDR2 (germline): KGHDR, SFDVKD. Germline trimming cut 3 bases from V and 13 bases from J; bases unmatched to any gene: 3. The CDR3 runs to 13 residues. In nucleotides, the CDR3 is TGTGCCACCAGTGATGTCACAGGGGGCCCCCTCCACTTT. As protein: CATSDVTGGPLHF.

J is TRBJ1-2 and V is TRBV30; D unclear. The CDR3 has 12 residues. Between the trimmed V and J ends, which lost 8 bases and 7 bases, there was a span of 17 bases. Germline-derived CDR1 and CDR2 are GTSNPN and SVGIG (reference sequence). The CDR3: CAGLGLESGYTF. The CDR3 nucleotides are TGTGCCGGTTTGGGCCTTGAGTCTGGCTACACCTTC.

The chain carries TRBV10-1 and TRBJ1-5; TRBD1 might be the D (5 bases). The length of the CDR3 is 14 residues. Germline lookup yields CDR1 WNHNN and CDR2 SYGVQD (reference sequence). Trimming shortened V by 5 bases and J by 4 bases, and 12 bases separated the two germline ends. DNA for the CDR3: TGCGCCAGCAGTCTCGGGGAGGGGAATCAGCCCCAGCATTTT. It specifies CASSLGEGNQPQHF.

Points on this clone: The same CDR3 also results from other DNA sequences found in this sample. The chain carries TRBV9 and TRBJ1-3, with 9 bases that match TRBD1. This CDR3 is 15 amino acids long. Germline V gives CDR1 SGDLS, CDR2 YYNGEE. V lost 0 bases, J lost 2 bases, and 0 bases stayed unmatched. The CDR3 nucleotides read TGTGCCAGCAGCGTAGGGGACAGGGCTGGAAACACCATATATTTT. It is translated as CASSVGDRAGNTIYF.

At least ten counts were recorded for this clone. The chain is built from TRBV6-5 and TRBJ1-2, with D perhaps matching TRBD1 (6 bases). V lost 6 bases to trimming and J lost 4 bases, with 12 bases between them. The CDR3 spans 13 residues. From germline, CDR1 is MNHEY and CDR2 SVGAGI. The CDR3 bases are TGTGCCAGCAGCGACGGGGACACCTATGGCTACACCTTC. Protein sequence: CASSDGDTYGYTF.

The V call is TRBV5-1, the J call TRBJ1-4, with 8 positions matching TRBD1. Losses at the gene ends were 4 bases for V and 2 bases for J; bases not matched to a gene: 10. The CDR3 runs to 17 residues. Germline V gives CDR1 SGHRS, CDR2 YFSETQ. The DNA for the CDR3 is TGCGCCAGCAGCCGAGATCAGGGGGCGCGTACTAATGAAAAACTGTTTTTT. Residues: CASSRDQGARTNEKLFF.

This clone showed up just once. The chain joins TRBV7-3 to TRBJ2-2; the match to TRBD1 covers 12 bases. The J segment lost 1 base and the V segment lost 5 bases, leaving 8 bases of the junction unmatched. Germline CDR1 SGHTA, CDR2 FQGTGA. The CDR3 has 18 amino acids. CDR3 sequence (DNA): TGTGCCAGCAGCCTGATGGGGACAGGGGGCTTGAACACCGGGGAGCTGTTTTTT. As protein: CASSLMGTGGLNTGELFF.

The rearrangement uses TRBV24-1 and TRBJ2-3, with 11 bases aligning to TRBD1. The CDR3 is made up of 15 amino acids. V lost 4 bases, J lost 6 bases, and 5 bases stayed unmatched. Per the germline V gene, CDR1 is KGHDR and CDR2 is SFDVKD. This CDR3 is CATSEGQGGRDTQYF. The DNA of the CDR3 is TGTGCCACCAGTGAGGGACAGGGGGGAAGGGATACGCAGTATTTT.

The V gene is TRBV19, the J gene TRBJ2-3; TRBD2 aligns across 12 bases. CDR3 length equals 19 residues. With V trimmed by 3 bases and J by 5 bases, 15 bases remained unmatched. Per the germline V gene, CDR1 is LNHDA and CDR2 is SQIVND (reference sequence). CDR3 protein: CASSIPAGTSGRPVDTQYF. For the CDR3, the DNA is TGTGCCAGTAGTATCCCCGCAGGAACTAGCGGGAGGCCGGTAGATACGCAGTATTTT.

This clone was picked up a small number of times. V is TRBV19 and J is TRBJ2-7, with D perhaps matching TRBD1 (6 bases). The CDR3 sequence is 11 residues long. Germline V lookup: CDR1 LNHDA, CDR2 SQIVND (reference sequence). V was cut by 7 bases and J by 2 bases, with 6 bases left in between. For the CDR3, the DNA is TGTGCCAGTACAGGGGCCTACGAGCAGTACTTC. Translated: CASTGAYEQYF.

The chain combines TRBV18 with TRBJ2-3; maybe TRBD2 (6 bases). The CDR3 is 13 residues long. Trimming took 3 bases from V and 6 from J, leaving 10 bases between them. The germline V gene has CDR1 KGHSH and CDR2 LQKENI. This CDR3 is CASSPSGVDTQYF. DNA of the CDR3: TGTGCCAGCTCACCTTCGGGGGTCGATACGCAGTATTTT.

This clone appeared a few times. The chain couples TRBV5-4 to TRBJ1-2; no clear D. The V end was cut by 0 bases, the J end by 8 bases, with 14 bases between. The CDR3 consists of 14 residues. Per germline, CDR1 SGHNT and CDR2 YYREEE (reference sequence). The CDR3 reads CASSLVGPPRGYTF. In DNA form, the CDR3 reads TGTGCCAGCAGCTTGGTTGGGCCCCCTCGGGGCTACACCTTC.

This rearrangement joins TRBV19 to TRBJ1-1; 9 positions agree with TRBD1. Losses at the gene ends were 5 bases for V and 4 bases for J; bases not matched to a gene: 8. Germline values: CDR1 LNHDA, CDR2 SQIVND (reference sequence). The CDR3 is 15 residues long. This chain's CDR3 is CASSPSRQGGTEAFF. The DNA for the CDR3 is TGTGCCAGTAGTCCTTCCCGACAGGGGGGCACTGAAGCTTTCTTT.

V is TRBV7-2 and J is TRBJ2-7; D gene unclear. The CDR3 totals 13 residues. V was clipped by 0 bases and J by 3 bases, with 6 bases between them. The V gene's germline CDR1 is SGHTA and CDR2 FQGNSA. CDR3 sequence reads: CASSLALDYEQYF. The CDR3 nucleotides read TGTGCCAGCAGCTTAGCGCTAGACTACGAGCAGTACTTC.